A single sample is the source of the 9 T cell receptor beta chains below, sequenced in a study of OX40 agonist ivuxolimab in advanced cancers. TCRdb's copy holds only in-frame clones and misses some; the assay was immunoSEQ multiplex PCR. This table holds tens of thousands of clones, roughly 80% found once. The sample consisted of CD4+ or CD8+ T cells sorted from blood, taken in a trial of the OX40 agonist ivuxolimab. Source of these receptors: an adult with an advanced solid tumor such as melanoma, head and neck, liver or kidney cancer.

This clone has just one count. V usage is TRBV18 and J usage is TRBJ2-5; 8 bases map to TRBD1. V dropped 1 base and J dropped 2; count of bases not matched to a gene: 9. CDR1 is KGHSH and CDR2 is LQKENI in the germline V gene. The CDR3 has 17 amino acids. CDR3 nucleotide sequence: TGTGCCAGCTCACCACGACTCAGGGGGCAGGGGCAAGAGACCCAGTACTTC. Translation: CASSPRLRGQGQETQYF.

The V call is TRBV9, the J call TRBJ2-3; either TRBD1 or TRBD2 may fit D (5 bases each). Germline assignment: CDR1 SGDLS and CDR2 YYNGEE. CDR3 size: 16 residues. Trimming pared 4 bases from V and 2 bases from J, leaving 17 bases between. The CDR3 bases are TGTGCCAGCAGCCCGGCAGGGCTAGCAGTCACAGATACGCAGTATTTT. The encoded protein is CASSPAGLAVTDTQYF.

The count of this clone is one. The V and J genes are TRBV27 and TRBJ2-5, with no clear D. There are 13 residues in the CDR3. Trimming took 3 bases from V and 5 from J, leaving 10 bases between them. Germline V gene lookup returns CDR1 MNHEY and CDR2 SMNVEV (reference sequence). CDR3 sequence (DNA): TGTGCCAGCAGTTTGAGTTATTTGGAGACCCAGTACTTC. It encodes CASSLSYLETQYF.

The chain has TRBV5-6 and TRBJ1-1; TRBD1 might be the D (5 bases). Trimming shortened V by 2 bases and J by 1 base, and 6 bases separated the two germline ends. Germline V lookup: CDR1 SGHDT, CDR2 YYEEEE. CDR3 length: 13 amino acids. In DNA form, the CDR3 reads TGTGCCAGCAGCTTTGGGGGGAACACTGAAGCTTTCTTT. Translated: CASSFGGNTEAFF.

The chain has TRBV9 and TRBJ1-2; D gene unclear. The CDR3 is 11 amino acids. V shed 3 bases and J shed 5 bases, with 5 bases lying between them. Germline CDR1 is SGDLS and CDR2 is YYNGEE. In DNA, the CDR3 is TGTGCCAGCAGCGAAGGGTATGGCTACACCTTC. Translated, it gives CASSEGYGYTF.

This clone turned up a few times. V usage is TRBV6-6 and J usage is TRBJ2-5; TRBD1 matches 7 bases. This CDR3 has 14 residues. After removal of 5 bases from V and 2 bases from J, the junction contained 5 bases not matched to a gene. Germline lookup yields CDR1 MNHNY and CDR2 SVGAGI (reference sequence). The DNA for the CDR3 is TGTGCCAGCAGTCCGACAGGGCCACAAGAGACCCAGTACTTC. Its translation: CASSPTGPQETQYF.

The CDR3 DNA reads as TGCGCCAGCAGCCAGGCGGTTGCAACTAATGAAAAACTGTTTTTT. The encoded protein is CASSQAVATNEKLFF. The chain has TRBV4-1 and TRBJ1-4; D gene ambiguous. Germline lookup yields CDR1 MGHRA and CDR2 YSYEKL. V was trimmed by 3 bases and J by 0 bases, leaving 8 bases between them. The CDR3 length is 15 residues.

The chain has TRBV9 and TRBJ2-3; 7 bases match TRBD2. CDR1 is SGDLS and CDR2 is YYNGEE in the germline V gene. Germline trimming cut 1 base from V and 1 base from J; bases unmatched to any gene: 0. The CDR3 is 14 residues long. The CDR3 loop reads CASSVREGTDTQYF. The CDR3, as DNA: TGTGCCAGCAGCGTACGGGAGGGCACAGATACGCAGTATTTT.

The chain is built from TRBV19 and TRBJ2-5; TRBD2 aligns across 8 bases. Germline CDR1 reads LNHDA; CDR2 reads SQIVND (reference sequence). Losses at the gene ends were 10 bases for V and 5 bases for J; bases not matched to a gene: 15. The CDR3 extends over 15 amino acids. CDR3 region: CATTPGTRGGETQYF. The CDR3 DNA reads TGTGCCACTACCCCCGGGACTAGGGGCGGGGAGACCCAGTACTTC. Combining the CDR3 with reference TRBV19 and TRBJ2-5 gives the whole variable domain DGGITQSPKYLFRKEGQNVTLSCEQNLNHDAMYWYRQDPGQGLRLIYYSQIVNDFQKGDIAEGYSVSREKKESFPLTVTSAQKNPTAFYLCATTPGTRGGETQYFGPGTRLLVL.